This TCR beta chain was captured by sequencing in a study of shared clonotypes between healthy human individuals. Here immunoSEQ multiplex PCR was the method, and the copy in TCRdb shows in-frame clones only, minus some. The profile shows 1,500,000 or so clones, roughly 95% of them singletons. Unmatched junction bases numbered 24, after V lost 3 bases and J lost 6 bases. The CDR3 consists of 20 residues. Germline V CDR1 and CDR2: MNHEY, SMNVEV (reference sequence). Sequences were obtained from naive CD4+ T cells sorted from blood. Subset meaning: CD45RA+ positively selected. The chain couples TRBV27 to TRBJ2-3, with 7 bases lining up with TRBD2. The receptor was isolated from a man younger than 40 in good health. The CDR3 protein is CASSFIKGTREAGAVDTQYF. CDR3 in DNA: TGTGCCAGCAGTTTTATTAAGGGGACCCGAGAGGCGGGAGCTGTGGATACGCAGTATTTT.